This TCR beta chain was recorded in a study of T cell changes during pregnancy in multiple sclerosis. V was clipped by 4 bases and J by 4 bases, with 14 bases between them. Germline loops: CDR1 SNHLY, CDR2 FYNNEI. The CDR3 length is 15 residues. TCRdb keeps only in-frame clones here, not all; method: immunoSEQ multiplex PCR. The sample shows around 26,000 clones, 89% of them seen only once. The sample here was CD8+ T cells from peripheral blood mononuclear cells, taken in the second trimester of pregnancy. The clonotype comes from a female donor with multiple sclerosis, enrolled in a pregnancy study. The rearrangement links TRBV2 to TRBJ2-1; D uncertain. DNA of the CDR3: TGTGCCAGCAGTGTAGATGCCGGAGCTTACAATGAGCAGTTCTTC. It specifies CASSVDAGAYNEQFF.